This T cell receptor (beta chain) was profiled in a study of T cell changes during pregnancy in multiple sclerosis. The assay was immunoSEQ multiplex PCR, and TCRdb's table has in-frame clones only and misses some. The table has approximately 88,000 clones, 85% to 95% seen once; the top ten hold about 2.6%. The CDR3 has 13 amino acids. Germline CDR1 is SGHDN and CDR2 is FVKESK. Trimming cost V 4 bases and J 14 bases; bases outside gene matches: 8. The V gene is TRBV14, the J gene TRBJ2-1, with 10 bases lining up with TRBD1. The receptor was isolated from a female donor with multiple sclerosis, enrolled in a pregnancy study. The material was peripheral blood, obtained in the first trimester of pregnancy. CDR3 loop: CASSPGQGRVEFF. The DNA for the CDR3 is TGTGCCAGCAGCCCGGGACAGGGGAGGGTAGAGTTCTTC. Full variable domain (missing parts from reference TRBV14 and TRBJ2-1): EAGVTQFPSHSVIEKGQTVTLRCDPISGHDNLYWYRRVMGKEIKFLLHFVKESKQDESGMPNNRFLAERTGGTYSTLKVQPAELEDSGVYFCASSPGQGRVEFFGPGTRLTVL.